This TCR beta chain originates from a study of blood T cell repertoires in COVID-19. Someone with COVID-19 had been met by exposed participants within 2 weeks before study entry. Germline lookup yields CDR1 SGHTA and CDR2 FQGTGA. Trimming removed 8 bases from V and 6 bases from J, with 10 bases in between. This CDR3 has 12 amino acids. Some clones are missing from TCRdb's copy, which holds only in-frame ones; the method was immunoSEQ multiplex PCR. The repertoire holds under 250,000 clones, around four fifths seen once, with 3.5% to 4% in the top ten. In this sample, this clone turned up once. The chain is built from TRBV7-3 and TRBJ2-2, with TRBD1 as a possible D gene (6 bases). Sequencing was performed on PBMCs or T cells enriched from blood (not recorded which). This receptor was identified in a woman aged 40 to 50 who had been exposed to COVID-19. CDR3 in amino acids: CASAGAPGELFF. The CDR3 DNA reads TGTGCCAGCGCAGGGGCACCCGGGGAGCTGTTTTTT.